This passage covers 19 T cell receptor beta chains from one sample sequenced in a study of blood T cell repertoires in COVID-19. TCRdb keeps only in-frame clones here, not all; method: immunoSEQ multiplex PCR. The table includes approximately 360,000 clones, around 86% detected once. Sequenced sample: PBMCs or T cells enriched from blood (not recorded which). All receptors derive from a woman in her forties or fifties who had recovered from COVID-19.

This clone was seen only once. The rearrangement links TRBV6-1 to TRBJ2-1; D remains ambiguous. V dropped 3 bases and J dropped 4 bases, with 13 bases sitting between them. The CDR3 totals 15 residues. Looked up from germline, CDR1 is MNHNS and CDR2 is SASEGT. The CDR3 sequence is CASSDLLPPYNEQFF. CDR3 bases: TGTGCCAGCAGTGATCTTCTACCCCCTTACAATGAGCAGTTCTTC.

The chain carries TRBV2 and TRBJ1-5; TRBD1 is a possible D gene (5 bases). The germline gives CDR1 SNHLY, CDR2 FYNNEI. Trimming took 4 bases from V and 4 from J, leaving 8 bases between them. The CDR3 runs to 13 residues. The CDR3 DNA sequence: TGTGCCAGCAGTGGGAGGGGTAATCAGCCCCAGCATTTT. Residues: CASSGRGNQPQHF.

V gene TRBV15 combines with J gene TRBJ1-6, with D uncertain. In germline, CDR1 is LNHNV, CDR2 YYDKDF (reference sequence). V was pared by 0 bases and J by 0 bases, with 12 bases between. The CDR3 consists of 18 residues. DNA of the CDR3: TGTGCCACCAGCAGAGATCTCCCCTCGGGCTCCTATAATTCACCCCTCCACTTT. It is translated as CATSRDLPSGSYNSPLHF.

The chain is built from TRBV27 and TRBJ1-2; 11 bases align to TRBD1. The germline gives CDR1 MNHEY, CDR2 SMNVEV (reference sequence). J lost 4 bases, V lost 7 bases, and 8 bases had no gene match. The CDR3 runs to 15 residues. The CDR3 sequence: CASTPSGTGGYGYTF. In DNA form, the CDR3 reads TGTGCCAGCACCCCCTCCGGGACAGGGGGCTATGGCTACACCTTC.

This chain uses TRBV6-6 with TRBJ1-2; maybe TRBD1 (6 bases). The CDR3 has 17 amino acids. Germline CDR1 reads MNHNY; CDR2 reads SVGAGI (reference sequence). Deletions cut 5 bases from V and 3 bases from J, with 22 bases between. The DNA of the CDR3 is TGTGCCAGCAGTCGACCGACCGTACAGGGAAATGACTATGGCTACACCTTC. Translation gives CASSRPTVQGNDYGYTF.

V usage is TRBV5-1 and J usage is TRBJ2-1; tentative D call: TRBD1 (6 bases). The CDR3 runs 16 residues. Germline loops: CDR1 SGHRS, CDR2 YFSETQ. Trimming took off 4 bases at V and 0 bases at J, with 14 bases between the two ends. The CDR3 DNA reads as TGCGCCAGCAGCGCTGGCGACAGGCCCTCCTACAATGAGCAGTTCTTC. It specifies CASSAGDRPSYNEQFF.

This clone was seen just once. J is TRBJ1-5 and V is TRBV15, with 7 bases aligning to TRBD1. Germline CDR1 reads LNHNV; CDR2 reads YYDKDF (reference sequence). V lost 2 bases to trimming and J lost 3 bases; unmatched junction nucleotides: 4. This CDR3 region has 15 residues. CDR3 sequence reads: CATSRRDSPNQPQHF. The CDR3 DNA is TGTGCCACCAGCAGAAGGGACAGCCCCAATCAGCCCCAGCATTTT.

This clone was seen a handful of times. The rearrangement links TRBV5-8 to TRBJ2-7; maybe TRBD1 (5 bases). This CDR3 has 13 residues. V dropped 4 bases and J dropped 1 base, with 9 bases sitting between them. The germline gives CDR1 SGHTS, CDR2 YDEGEE. Here the CDR3 DNA reads TGTGCCAGCAGCGTAACAGGATCCTACGAGCAGTACTTC. Protein: CASSVTGSYEQYF.

The chain joins TRBV29-1 to TRBJ2-7; 7 positions agree with TRBD1. Germline V CDR1 and CDR2: SQVTM, ANQGSEA. The V gene end was trimmed by 1 base and the J gene end by 2 bases; junction bases not matched to a gene: 5. The CDR3 sequence is 14 residues long. In DNA form, the CDR3 reads TGCAGCGTTGAAGCTCAAGGGGGCCCCTACGAGCAGTACTTC. Translation gives CSVEAQGGPYEQYF.

CDR3 in amino acids: CASSQARQRNTEAFF. The CDR3, as DNA: TGTGCCAGCAGCCAAGCCCGACAGAGGAACACTGAAGCTTTCTTT. The gene calls are TRBV14 and TRBJ1-1; the D gene is possibly TRBD1 (5 bases). This CDR3 has 15 amino acids. The germline V gene has CDR1 SGHDN and CDR2 FVKESK. Between the trimmed V and J ends, which lost 1 base and 1 base, there was a span of 10 bases.

CDR3 protein: CASRATGAQPYEQYF. The CDR3 DNA sequence: TGTGCCAGCAGGGCGACAGGGGCCCAACCCTACGAGCAGTACTTC. The genes are TRBV5-6 and TRBJ2-7; 8 bases align to TRBD1. The germline V gene has CDR1 SGHDT and CDR2 YYEEEE. With 5 bases clipped from V and 2 bases from J, the junction kept 9 bases outside the gene matches. The CDR3 length is 15 residues. The full variable domain, with the rest looked up from reference TRBV5-6 and TRBJ2-7, is DAGVTQSPTHLIKTRGQQVTLRCSPKSGHDTVSWYQQALGQGPQFIFQYYEEEERQRGNFPDRFSGHQFPNYSSELNVNALLLGDSALYLCASRATGAQPYEQYFGPGTRLTVT.

In its sample, this clone was seen a few times. This rearrangement joins TRBV5-1 to TRBJ1-1; D is unclear. There are 11 residues in the CDR3. In germline, CDR1 is SGHRS, CDR2 YFSETQ. V was shortened by 3 bases and J by 2 bases, with 2 bases between the two germline ends. The CDR3 nucleotides read TGCGCCAGCAGCTCAAACACTGAAGCTTTCTTT. This encodes CASSSNTEAFF.

The V call is TRBV4-3, the J call TRBJ2-1; TRBD2 aligns across 8 bases. V shed 4 bases, J shed 3 bases, and the junction held 14 bases outside the gene matches. This CDR3 has 18 amino acids. The germline CDR1 and CDR2 sequences are LGHNA and YSLEER. CDR3 coding DNA: TGCGCCAGCAGCCTCGATTCGGCGGGAGGAAACCTCTACAATGAGCAGTTCTTC. Protein: CASSLDSAGGNLYNEQFF.

This clone is a singleton in its sample. V and J are TRBV6-5 and TRBJ1-6; D is unresolved. This CDR3 region has 13 residues. CDR1 MNHEY and CDR2 SVGAGI come from the germline V gene. V was clipped by 11 bases and J by 0 bases, with 8 bases between them. DNA of the CDR3: TGTGCCTCTTGCGCCTCCTATAATTCACCCCTCCACTTT. Translating gives CASCASYNSPLHF.

Here the CDR3 reads CASSLDRSYGYTF. The CDR3 DNA sequence: TGTGCCAGCAGCTTGGACAGATCTTATGGCTACACCTTC. The V call is TRBV7-2, the J call TRBJ1-2, with D perhaps TRBD1 (6 bases). The V gene lost 3 bases and the J gene lost 5 bases, with 10 bases spanning the gap. Germline assignment: CDR1 SGHTA and CDR2 FQGNSA. The CDR3 covers 13 residues.

The chain uses TRBV7-2 and TRBJ1-1; D call uncertain. This CDR3 contains 13 residues. The germline CDR1 and CDR2 sequences are SGHTA and FQGNSA. V was cut by 5 bases and J by 2 bases, with 9 bases left in between. DNA of the CDR3: TGTGCCAGCAGCAAGCCAGGAAACACTGAAGCTTTCTTT. Translated, it gives CASSKPGNTEAFF.

The chain uses TRBV6-5 and TRBJ1-1, with 7 bases lining up with TRBD1. V dropped 5 bases and J dropped 4; count of bases not matched to a gene: 7. CDR3 size: 14 residues. The germline gives CDR1 MNHEY, CDR2 SVGAGI. This CDR3 is CASSRTGSATEAFF. As DNA, the CDR3 is TGTGCCAGCAGTCGGACAGGCAGCGCCACTGAAGCTTTCTTT.

In this sample, this clone turned up a few times. The rearrangement joins TRBV2 to TRBJ2-2; 15 bases fit TRBD2. J gave up 4 bases and V 6 bases, and 0 bases lay outside the gene matches. The CDR3 consists of 15 residues. Germline V CDR1 and CDR2: SNHLY, FYNNEI. CDR3 protein: CASRGLAGGTGELFF. The CDR3 DNA reads as TGTGCCAGCAGGGGACTAGCGGGAGGCACCGGGGAGCTGTTTTTT.

The chain combines TRBV6-6 with TRBJ2-7; TRBD2 matches 14 bases. This CDR3 contains 16 residues. CDR1 and CDR2 from the germline V gene are MNHNY and SVGAGI (reference sequence). V lost 6 bases to trimming and J lost 3 bases; unmatched junction nucleotides: 7. This CDR3 is CASRSIGTSGGYEQYF. The CDR3 DNA reads TGTGCCAGCAGATCCATCGGGACTAGCGGGGGCTACGAGCAGTACTTC.